A single sample gave rise to the 27 T cell receptor beta chains below, sequenced in a study of cytomegalovirus exposure and HLA in healthy donors. Primers for the PCR totalled 60 Vbeta and 13 Jbeta. Sequenced by immunoSEQ multiplex PCR; TCRdb stores in-frame clones only, minus some. The sample consists of roughly 180,000 clones, approximately 77% of them appearing once. The sample was PBMCs. The receptors were sampled from a male donor in good health and CMV-seronegative.

The CDR3 DNA is TGTGCCAGCAGGGCTACAGGGGGCAATCAGCCCCAGCATTTT. Its translation: CASRATGGNQPQHF. The V gene is TRBV6-1, the J gene TRBJ1-5; 7 nucleotides align to TRBD1. CDR1 is MNHNS, CDR2 SASEGT, per germline. V shed 6 bases and J 2 bases; nucleotides not matched to a gene: 4. This CDR3 is 14 amino acids long.

This chain joins TRBV7-3 and TRBJ1-6, with TRBD1 identical over 10 bases. Germline CDR1 and CDR2: SGHTA and FQGTGA. The V segment lost 4 bases and the J segment 5 bases; nucleotides outside the gene matches: 8. This CDR3 is built from 17 residues. The CDR3 region has the DNA TGTGCCAGCAGCTCAGGTCGGGGACAGGGGCATAATTCACCCCTCCACTTT. Translated: CASSSGRGQGHNSPLHF.

The chain recombines TRBV5-8 with TRBJ2-7, with a weak D call TRBD2 (7 bases). The CDR3 covers 20 residues. V was clipped by 4 bases and J by 3 bases, with 32 bases between them. Germline V gene data show CDR1 as SGHTS and CDR2 as YDEGEE. The CDR3 DNA follows: TGTGCCAGCAGCGCGATGAGGGGGGGGACGCCGGGGGCGGAACTCTACGAGCAGTACTTC. This translates into CASSAMRGGTPGAELYEQYF.

This sequence joins TRBV9 and TRBJ2-1, with 7 bases that match TRBD2. The germline gives CDR1 SGDLS, CDR2 YYNGEE. This CDR3 region has 16 residues. V gave up 0 bases and J gave up 6 bases; unmatched junction bases: 9. DNA for the CDR3: TGTGCCAGCAGCGTAGTCGTGACTAGCCGCTCCAATGAGCAGTTCTTC. Its protein is CASSVVVTSRSNEQFF.

This clone was counted once. The genes are TRBV5-4 and TRBJ2-5; 8 bases agree with TRBD2. The CDR3 totals 15 residues. J lost 2 bases, V lost 1 base, and 4 bases had no gene match. Germline CDR1 SGHNT, CDR2 YYREEE (reference sequence). The CDR3, as DNA: TGTGCCAGCAGCTTGTTTGCGGGAGGACAAGAGACCCAGTACTTC. Translating gives CASSLFAGGQETQYF. The variable domain in full, completed from reference TRBV5-4 and TRBJ2-5, reads ETGVTQSPTHLIKTRGQQVTLRCSSQSGHNTVSWYQQALGQGPQFIFQYYREEENGRGNFPPRFSGLQFPNYSSELNVNALELDDSALYLCASSLFAGGQETQYFGPGTRLLVL.

This clone has only one observation. CDR3 in DNA: TGCGCCAGCAGAGAATTAAGAGGGAGAGACCTTCAAGAGACCCAGTACTTC. This encodes CASRELRGRDLQETQYF. This chain connects TRBV5-1 to TRBJ2-5; possible D gene TRBD2, 5 bases. With 5 bases removed from V and 2 bases from J, the gap between germline ends came to 22 bases. This CDR3 has 17 amino acids. Germline V gives CDR1 SGHRS, CDR2 YFSETQ.

The J gene is TRBJ2-3, the V gene TRBV11-2; tentative D call: TRBD2 (7 bases). Germline V gives CDR1 SGHAT, CDR2 FQNNGV. The V end lost 5 bases, the J end lost 3 bases, and 18 bases lay between the germline ends. This CDR3 spans 16 amino acids. CDR3 DNA sequence: TGTGCCAGCAGCCGTGCCGGGGGGCGTTTGACAGATACGCAGTATTTT. Protein: CASSRAGGRLTDTQYF.

The rearrangement links TRBV4-3 to TRBJ2-3, with 7 bases identical to TRBD2. The CDR3 sequence is 16 residues long. The V and J ends lost 0 bases and 6 bases, in that order; junction bases with no gene match: 9. Germline V gene lookup returns CDR1 LGHNA and CDR2 YSLEER. CDR3 amino acids: CASSQEPSGNSDTQYF. CDR3 nucleotide sequence: TGCGCCAGCAGCCAAGAGCCCAGCGGGAATTCGGATACGCAGTATTTT.

The chain joins TRBV21-1 to TRBJ1-2; TRBD1, as called in the table, went unchecked against the DNA. TRBV21-1 is given as a pseudogene. CDR3 length equals 16 residues. CDR3 sequence reads: CASSKGFGRGLPGYTF. CDR3 DNA sequence: TGTGCCAGCAGCAAAGGGTTTGGCAGGGGGCTCCCTGGCTACACCTTC.

The gene calls are TRBV5-4 and TRBJ2-7; D possibly corresponds to TRBD1 (6 bases). The V gene's germline CDR1 is SGHNT and CDR2 YYREEE (reference sequence). The V and J ends lost 2 bases and 4 bases respectively, with 13 bases between them. The CDR3 consists of 14 residues. CDR3 sequence (DNA): TGTGCCAGCAGCTTAACCGGGACAAGATACGAGCAGTACTTC. This codes for CASSLTGTRYEQYF.

This clone was observed a single time. J is TRBJ1-5 and V is TRBV7-9; 9 bases are a match to TRBD1. Germline V gives CDR1 SEHNR, CDR2 FQNEAQ (reference sequence). CDR3 length equals 14 residues. V shed 5 bases, J shed 7 bases, and the junction held 6 bases outside the gene matches. This CDR3 reads CASSRDRAGQPQHF. The CDR3 DNA reads as TGTGCCAGCAGCCGGGACAGGGCAGGACAGCCCCAGCATTTT.

This clone was counted a single time. The chain employs TRBV15 and TRBJ1-5, with 9 bases fitting TRBD1. Trimming at V came to 0 bases and at J to 7 bases, leaving 10 bases not matched to a gene. Germline V gives CDR1 LNHNV, CDR2 YYDKDF (reference sequence). There are 17 residues in the CDR3. This CDR3 is CATSRDPRQGGGQPQHF. The CDR3 DNA sequence: TGTGCCACCAGCAGAGATCCGCGACAGGGGGGAGGCCAGCCCCAGCATTTT.

This clone has only one observation. The chain has TRBV27 and TRBJ1-2; D might be TRBD1 (6 bases). CDR1 and CDR2 from the germline V gene are MNHEY and SMNVEV (reference sequence). V was clipped by 3 bases and J by 7 bases, with 15 bases between them. The CDR3 is made up of 14 amino acids. The CDR3 here is CASSFGGAQFGYTF. CDR3 nucleotide sequence: TGTGCCAGCAGTTTTGGGGGGGCGCAGTTTGGCTACACCTTC.

The chain links TRBV7-6 to TRBJ1-3; D is unresolved. Germline-derived CDR1 and CDR2 are SGHVS and FNYEAQ. The CDR3 runs 14 residues. Trimming removed 10 bases at V and 3 bases at J, with 16 bases between. The CDR3 loop is CANQVGNLGNTIYF. The CDR3 DNA sequence: TGTGCCAACCAGGTCGGTAACCTTGGAAACACCATATATTTT. Looking up the rest from reference TRBV7-6 and TRBJ1-3 gives the full variable domain: GAGVSQSPRYKVTKRGQDVALRCDPISGHVSLYWYRQALGQGPEFLTYFNYEAQQDKSGLPNDRFSAERPEGSISTLTIQRTEQRDSAMYRCANQVGNLGNTIYFGEGSWLTVV.

The V and J genes are TRBV29-1 and TRBJ2-5; D is possibly TRBD1 (6 bases). The DNA matches TRBJ2-7 better at its end, which makes the J call doubtful. Germline assignment: CDR1 SQVTM and CDR2 ANQGSEA. This CDR3 has 11 residues. The CDR3 protein is CSVRQAYEQYF. The CDR3 DNA reads TGCAGCGTTCGACAGGCATACGAGCAGTACTTC.

The rearrangement joins TRBV28 to TRBJ2-1; a possible D gene is TRBD1 (6 bases). Germline CDR1 and CDR2: MDHEN and SYDVKM. Trimming removed 10 bases from V and 1 base from J, with 11 bases in between. The CDR3 is 13 amino acids. CDR3: CAIGGSSYNEQFF. For the CDR3, the DNA is TGTGCCATAGGGGGTTCGTCCTACAATGAGCAGTTCTTC.

The rearrangement links TRBV6-5 to TRBJ1-5; possibly TRBD1 for D (5 bases). The germline V gene encodes CDR1 MNHEY and CDR2 SVGAGI. With 6 bases removed from V and 0 bases from J, the gap between germline ends came to 12 bases. This CDR3 comprises 15 residues. CDR3 amino acids: CASSPTANSNQPQHF. CDR3 sequence (DNA): TGTGCCAGCAGCCCGACAGCAAATAGCAATCAGCCCCAGCATTTT.

On this clone: The junction departs from germline at one end; a sequencing error may be responsible. The rearrangement joins TRBV7-9 to TRBJ2-2; D possibly corresponds to TRBD1 (6 bases). The CDR3 runs to 16 residues. The germline V gene has CDR1 SEHNR and CDR2 FQNEAQ (reference sequence). The CDR3 sequence: CSSRFPFRQDTGELFF. The CDR3 nucleotides are TGTTCCAGCAGATTCCCTTTCCGACAGGACACCGGGGAGCTGTTTTTT.

The chain employs TRBV9 and TRBJ1-1; D is undetermined. The ends were cut back, 2 bases at V and 7 bases at J, with 18 bases in the middle. Germline V gives CDR1 SGDLS, CDR2 YYNGEE. The CDR3 covers 15 residues. CDR3 in DNA: TGTGCCAGCAGCGTGGCCGGCGGGGAGGACCTTGAAGCTTTCTTT. Amino acids: CASSVAGGEDLEAFF.

This rearrangement joins TRBV5-4 to TRBJ2-5; possibly TRBD2 for D (5 bases). The CDR3 is 15 residues long. Trimming shortened V by 0 bases and J by 4 bases, and 13 bases separated the two germline ends. Germline CDR1 reads SGHNT; CDR2 reads YYREEE (reference sequence). The CDR3 is CASSLGAGVGETQYF. CDR3 nucleotides: TGTGCCAGCAGCTTGGGAGCCGGGGTCGGAGAGACCCAGTACTTC.

The chain carries TRBV6-1 and TRBJ1-6; 8 bases agree with TRBD1. CDR3 length equals 15 residues. Trimming removed 3 bases from V and 8 bases from J; junction bases left unmatched: 6. CDR1 and CDR2 (germline): MNHNS, SASEGT. In nucleotides, the CDR3 is TGTGCCAGCAGTGAGGGACAGGCCTCCGATTCACCCCTCCACTTT. Amino acid sequence: CASSEGQASDSPLHF.

J is TRBJ2-5 and V is TRBV6-5, with 11 bases lining up with TRBD2. The junction had 7 bases not matched to a gene; V was cut back by 6 bases and J by 7 bases. Germline assignment: CDR1 MNHEY and CDR2 SVGAGI. This CDR3 has 14 residues. The CDR3 spells CASRLAGGRGTQYF. The CDR3, as DNA: TGTGCCAGCAGATTAGCGGGGGGGCGCGGGACCCAGTACTTC.

The DNA of the CDR3 is TGTGCCAGCAGTTACTCGGACAGGCTGTATGGCTACACCTTC. Translated, it gives CASSYSDRLYGYTF. V gene TRBV6-5 combines with J gene TRBJ1-2; 7 bases fit TRBD1. V lost 0 bases, J lost 5 bases, and 3 bases stayed unmatched. The CDR3 extends over 14 amino acids. The V gene's germline CDR1 is MNHEY and CDR2 SVGAGI.

This clone has just a few counts. The chain links TRBV19 to TRBJ1-2, with D perhaps TRBD1 (6 bases). The ends were cut back, 5 bases at V and 4 bases at J, with 11 bases in the middle. The CDR3 is made up of 13 amino acids. Germline V CDR1 and CDR2: LNHDA, SQIVND (reference sequence). CDR3 loop: CASSPGQFYGYTF. The CDR3 region has the DNA TGTGCCAGTAGTCCGGGACAATTCTATGGCTACACCTTC.

This rearrangement joins TRBV6-5 to TRBJ2-7; D unresolved. Trimming removed 4 bases from V and 9 bases from J, with 13 bases in between. From germline, CDR1 is MNHEY and CDR2 SVGAGI. The CDR3 has 12 residues. The chain's CDR3 is CASSSYSLVQYF. As DNA, the CDR3 is TGTGCCAGCAGTTCTTATAGTTTGGTGCAGTACTTC.

This rearrangement joins TRBV2 to TRBJ1-2; tentative D call: TRBD1 (6 bases). The CDR3 runs 15 residues. V was shortened by 6 bases and J by 2 bases, with 16 bases between the two germline ends. CDR1 and CDR2 (germline): SNHLY, FYNNEI. The CDR3 DNA reads as TGTGCCAGCAGGACAGGAGTTGCTGGAAACTATGGCTACACCTTC. Translating it yields CASRTGVAGNYGYTF.

The chain is built from TRBV27 and TRBJ2-6, with 7 bases that match TRBD2. The CDR3 totals 18 residues. Germline-derived CDR1 and CDR2 are MNHEY and SMNVEV (reference sequence). The V and J ends lost 2 bases and 0 bases, in that order; junction bases with no gene match: 7. In DNA form, the CDR3 reads TGTGCCAGCAGTTTACGTCTAGCGGTATCCTCTGGGGCCAACGTCCTGACTTTC. Protein: CASSLRLAVSSGANVLTF.